A selection of T cell receptor beta chains follows, all from one sample in a study of Ad26.COV2.S vaccination and SARS-CoV-2 variants. Here immunoSEQ multiplex PCR was the method, and the copy in TCRdb shows in-frame clones only, minus some. The sample shows 440,000 or so clones, about 89% of them seen only once. The material sequenced was peripheral blood, taken in a trial of Ad26.COV2.S vaccine versus placebo. These receptors were collected from a person aged 18-60 years who received the Ad26.COV2.S COVID-19 vaccine or a placebo. The CDR3 runs from the conserved cysteine through the conserved F or W. Fields, in order: V gene, J gene, CDR3 protein.

TRBV6-5,TRBJ1-1,CASRSVNTEAFF
TRBV3-1/TRBV3-2,TRBJ1-3,CASSLTASGNTIYF
TRBV19,TRBJ2-7,CASSPSPQTSGRQYF
TRBV29-1,TRBJ2-3,CSGRTGGTDTQYF
TRBV30,TRBJ1-1,CAWRGQGYTEAFF
TRBV11-2,TRBJ1-6,CASSRTGRNSPLHF
TRBV4-1,TRBJ2-3,CASSQGDASDTQYF
TRBV19,TRBJ1-1,CASRPQGFSEAFF
TRBV7-9,TRBJ2-7,CASSSEDGWDEQYF
TRBV25-1,TRBJ2-3,CASSEGDRYTDTQYF
TRBV2,TRBJ1-6,CASKIRGLNSPLHF
TRBV5-4,TRBJ2-7,CASSLAVGEQYF
TRBV20-1,TRBJ1-1,CSASYSDRETNTEAFF
TRBV6-5,TRBJ1-1,CASRTGGFEAFF
TRBV7-9,TRBJ2-2,CASRLGQGGTGELFF
TRBV5-1,TRBJ1-2,CASRSGLSAAYGYTF
TRBV28,TRBJ1-5,CASRVSSNQPQHF
TRBV6-1,TRBJ2-7,CASSEVWYSYEQYF
TRBV6-5,TRBJ2-3,CASSYQGPTDTQYF
TRBV2,TRBJ1-3,CASTTSGNTIYF
TRBV6-1,TRBJ2-1,CASSEVWVLGNEQFF
TRBV2,TRBJ1-5,CASSLGQGNQPQHF
TRBV27,TRBJ2-7,CASSSTDSYEQYF
TRBV15,TRBJ2-1,CATSRDRAKSYNEQFF
TRBV7-9,TRBJ1-4,CASSGRTGHEKLFF
TRBV11-2,TRBJ1-3,CASSLGPGQYSGNTIYF
TRBV30,TRBJ1-4,CAWNGQGGEKLFF
TRBV7-2,TRBJ1-4,CASAAGSSNEKLFF
TRBV10-1,TRBJ2-1,CASSDGSSYNEQFF
TRBV4-2,TRBJ1-5,CASSQGEGQPQHF
TRBV14,TRBJ1-2,CASSQELNYGYTF
TRBV11-2,TRBJ1-2,CASSSGYGYTF
TRBV7-9,TRBJ2-1,CASSAGREPPYNEQFF
TRBV10-3,TRBJ1-2,CATTTGSYGYTF
TRBV11-2,TRBJ1-2,CASSLTGADGYTF